Reported below is one T cell receptor beta chain. The antigen is not known. The CDR3 covers 15 residues. Germline lookup yields CDR1 MNHNS and CDR2 SASEGT. The J segment lost 4 bases and the V segment lost 5 bases, leaving 5 bases of the junction unmatched. These data originate in a study of a mutant IDH1 vaccine in newly diagnosed glioma. Study-level background: The treated population exhibited a male proportion of 62.5%, a female proportion of 37.5%, and a mean age of about 40 years. The therapy given earlier, which was standard therapy, consisted of radiotherapy, temozolomide, or both, and most of the patients received both. Regarding the study as a whole: Roughly 92% of patients showed vaccine-induced immune responses across multiple MHC alleles.

Sequencing was performed with immunoSEQ multiplex PCR; in TCRdb, only in-frame clones are kept and a portion is missing. This sample has roughly 50,000 clones, with 80% to 90% found just once. Time point defined: week 35, safety follow-up. One vaccine dose held 300 ug of mutant IDH1 20-mer peptide and came with topical imiquimod. The sequence was collected from a woman under 30 with glioma. Specimen: PBMCs, collected from a glioma patient whose treatment included an IDH1 peptide vaccine. The V gene is TRBV6-1, the J gene TRBJ2-3; 11 nucleotides line up with TRBD1. This CDR3 reads CASSQGQGGADTQYF. CDR3 coding DNA: TGTGCCAGCAGTCAGGGACAGGGGGGGGCAGATACGCAGTATTTT.